The 11 T cell receptor beta chains below all came from one sample that was sequenced in a study of identifying expanded T cells in peripheral blood (dated by TCRdb to about 2019). Libraries were built with the immunoSEQ multiplex PCR assay. The clones in this table, taken by TCRdb from immuneACCESS, are in-frame only. Not every clone is retained; where verified, under half of the shortfall comes from an unresolved V gene, and the cause of the rest is unknown. The sample includes 60,000 or so clones, with around 81% observed a single time. Clones ranked in the top ten supply about a fifth of the sample. The sequencing sample was made of blood. The source of these receptors is a person between 18 and 70 years old in good health.

This clone turned up a few times. The V call is TRBV10-3, the J call TRBJ2-3; 7 bases fit TRBD2. This CDR3 contains 13 residues. V shed 7 bases, J shed 2 bases, and the junction held 3 bases outside the gene matches. Germline-derived CDR1 and CDR2 are ENHRY and SYGVKD. For the CDR3, the DNA is TGTGCCATCATGAGCGGGGACACAGATACGCAGTATTTT. The encoded protein is CAIMSGDTDTQYF.

The chain has TRBV5-8 and TRBJ2-7, with 9 bases lining up with TRBD2. The length of the CDR3 is 12 residues. Germline V gene lookup returns CDR1 SGHTS and CDR2 YDEGEE. V lost 3 bases and J lost 6; bases outside the gene matches: 1. The CDR3: CASSSSGIEQYF. The CDR3 bases are TGTGCCAGCAGCTCTAGCGGGATCGAGCAGTACTTC.

In this sample, this clone turned up once. The chain joins TRBV7-6 to TRBJ2-5; 7 nucleotides line up with TRBD2. This CDR3 region has 13 residues. Per germline, CDR1 SGHVS and CDR2 FNYEAQ. The V gene end was trimmed by 0 bases and the J gene end by 5 bases; junction bases not matched to a gene: 0. CDR3 DNA: TGTGCCAGCAGCTTAGCGGGGGGGGAGACCCAGTACTTC. It translates to CASSLAGGETQYF.

This rearrangement joins TRBV6-6 to TRBJ2-7; tentatively, D is TRBD1 (5 bases). Germline values: CDR1 MNHNY, CDR2 SVGAGI (reference sequence). Trimming took off 0 bases at V and 2 bases at J, with 11 bases between the two ends. The CDR3 is 15 amino acids. The CDR3, as DNA: TGTGCCAGCAGTTACTCATCCGACAGAACCTACGAGCAGTACTTC. It is translated as CASSYSSDRTYEQYF.

This clone was counted only a few times. The chain links TRBV9 to TRBJ2-3; D is unclear. The germline CDR1 and CDR2 sequences are SGDLS and YYNGEE. Trimming took 0 bases from V and 7 from J, leaving 6 bases between them. CDR3 length: 12 amino acids. CDR3 in DNA: TGTGCCAGCAGCGTAGACGAGAATACGCAGTATTTT. Translating it yields CASSVDENTQYF.

The CDR3 spells CASNKGSYNEQFF. For the CDR3, the DNA is TGTGCCAGCAATAAAGGGTCCTACAATGAGCAGTTCTTC. The chain employs TRBV14 and TRBJ2-1; D remains unclear. CDR1 and CDR2 (germline): SGHDN, FVKESK. Trimming shortened V by 7 bases and J by 1 base, and 8 bases separated the two germline ends. This CDR3 region has 13 residues.

The chain has TRBV6-1 and TRBJ2-6, with 8 bases lining up with TRBD1. The CDR3 consists of 14 residues. CDR1 and CDR2 from the germline V gene are MNHNS and SASEGT. The CDR3 region is CLTGEIGGANVLTF. Written as DNA, the CDR3 is TGTTTGACAGGGGAGATTGGTGGGGCCAACGTCCTGACTTTC.

V usage is TRBV21-1 and J usage is TRBJ2-3; the D call TRBD2 from the table was never checked on the DNA. TRBV21-1 is a listed pseudogene. This CDR3 spans 17 amino acids. DNA for the CDR3: TGTGCCAGCTGTGGTCTAGCGGGAGTCTTTATCCCAGATACGCAGTATTTT. Translating it yields CASCGLAGVFIPDTQYF.

This chain links TRBV2 with TRBJ1-5; 7 bases map to TRBD1. This CDR3 region has 15 residues. With V trimmed by 5 bases and J by 0 bases, 4 bases remained unmatched. Germline CDR1 and CDR2: SNHLY and FYNNEI. The CDR3 DNA reads as TGTGCCAGCAGTCAACAGGGGAATAGCAATCAGCCCCAGCATTTT. Its protein is CASSQQGNSNQPQHF.

This clone occurred once. CDR3 nucleotides: TGTGCCAGCAGCCCCAAGGGGCAGGGGGCGCGAGGTGGCTACACCTTC. As protein: CASSPKGQGARGGYTF. The chain employs TRBV5-6 and TRBJ1-2; 8 nucleotides line up with TRBD1. The CDR3 has 16 amino acids. Losses at the gene ends were 4 bases for V and 7 bases for J; bases not matched to a gene: 15. Germline CDR1 SGHDT, CDR2 YYEEEE.

The CDR3 DNA reads as TGTGCCAGCAGATCTAGCGGAGCGAACACCGGGGAGCTGTTTTTT. Amino acid sequence: CASRSSGANTGELFF. The chain uses TRBV7-2 and TRBJ2-2; the match to TRBD2 covers 7 bases. Germline CDR1 reads SGHTA; CDR2 reads FQGNSA. V trimming: 6 bases; J trimming: 0 bases; junction bases outside the gene matches: 4. This CDR3 has 15 residues.